The 5 T cell receptor beta chains presented below share a single source sample, sequenced in a study of neoadjuvant anti-PD-1 for oral cavity cancer. Measured with immunoSEQ multiplex PCR; TCRdb has only the in-frame clones, and not every one. The profile covers about 6,700 clones, with about 77% appearing a single time and approximately 3% taken by the ten largest. Sample: PBMCs, taken before nivolumab (anti-PD-1) treatment. The receptors derive from a person aged 35 to 85 with oral cavity squamous cell carcinoma.

In its sample, this clone was seen a few times. The chain recombines TRBV18 with TRBJ1-1; D unresolved. Germline CDR1 KGHSH, CDR2 LQKENI. The germline V and J ends were trimmed by 3 bases and 1 base, with 12 bases remaining between them. The CDR3 is made up of 15 amino acids. The CDR3 region has the DNA TGTGCCAGCTCACCCGCAGCTAGGAGGAACACTGAAGCTTTCTTT. It translates to CASSPAARRNTEAFF.

V is TRBV13 and J is TRBJ1-4, with D tentatively TRBD1 (6 bases). The V gene's germline CDR1 is PRHDT and CDR2 FYEKMQ (reference sequence). This CDR3 has 15 residues. V shed 3 bases and J shed 3 bases, with 11 bases lying between them. CDR3 protein: CASSFRGGSNEKLFF. CDR3 coding DNA: TGTGCCAGCAGCTTCAGGGGAGGGTCTAATGAAAAACTGTTTTTT.

The DNA of the CDR3 is TGTGCCAGTAAGGAGGGGCTGGCAACTAATGAAAAACTGTTTTTT. Residues: CASKEGLATNEKLFF. V usage is TRBV19 and J usage is TRBJ1-4; the D gene is possibly TRBD1 (5 bases). This CDR3 is 15 amino acids long. Germline lookup yields CDR1 LNHDA and CDR2 SQIVND (reference sequence). Trimming took off 7 bases at V and 0 bases at J, with 12 bases between the two ends. Complete variable domain (other parts from reference TRBV19 and TRBJ1-4): DGGITQSPKYLFRKEGQNVTLSCEQNLNHDAMYWYRQDPGQGLRLIYYSQIVNDFQKGDIAEGYSVSREKKESFPLTVTSAQKNPTAFYLCASKEGLATNEKLFFGSGTQLSVL.

The chain combines TRBV19 with TRBJ2-7, with D hard to call. Per germline, CDR1 LNHDA and CDR2 SQIVND (reference sequence). Between the trimmed V and J ends, which lost 3 bases and 1 base, there was a span of 10 bases. The CDR3 consists of 14 residues. The CDR3 DNA reads TGTGCCAGTAGTATGGTGCTAGGGTCCTACGAGCAGTACTTC. Its translation: CASSMVLGSYEQYF.

CDR3 coding DNA: TGTGCCAGCAGCGCGCTCCTCGGGGCCTCTGGGGCCAACGTCCTGACTTTC. It translates to CASSALLGASGANVLTF. The chain has TRBV9 and TRBJ2-6; possibly TRBD1 or TRBD2 for D (5 bases each). Germline CDR1 and CDR2: SGDLS and YYNGEE. V gave up 3 bases and J gave up 0 bases, with 13 bases separating them. The CDR3 extends over 17 amino acids.